One sample yielded the 14 T cell receptor beta chains listed below, sequenced in a study of read filtering for tumor transcriptome and immune sequencing. From approximately 430 ng of RNA, a library with molecular barcoded alpha/delta and beta/gamma adaptors was made. TCRdb reanalysed the reads using MiXCR and keeps one entry per CDR3 protein. Of about 30,000 distinct CDR3 sequences listed, around 20% are singletons. Sequencing was performed on a population of CD138-negative cells sorted from bone marrow. The receptors shown here come from a donor at least 40 years old with multiple myeloma.

This clonotype was picked up many times. This chain joins TRBV5-1 and TRBJ2-6, with D hard to call. The germline V and J ends were trimmed by 7 bases and 2 bases, with 10 bases remaining between them. Germline V gene data show CDR1 as SGHRS and CDR2 as YFSETQ. There are 14 residues in the CDR3. The CDR3 sequence is CASGSGAGANVLTF. The CDR3 DNA is TGCGCCAGCGGCTCTGGTGCTGGGGCCAACGTCCTGACTTTC. Full variable domain (remainder filled in from reference TRBV5-1 and TRBJ2-6): KAGVTQTPRYLIKTRGQQVTLSCSPISGHRSVSWYQQTPGQGLQFLFEYFSETQRNKGNFPGRFSGRQFSNSRSEMNVSTLELGDSALYLCASGSGAGANVLTFGAGSRLTVL.

This clonotype was counted a few times. The CDR3, as DNA: TGTGCCAGCAGCCAAGGGACAGGGATGGACACTGAAGCTTTCTTT. It yields the protein CASSQGTGMDTEAFF. The V call is TRBV11-2, the J call TRBJ1-1; TRBD1 aligns across 9 bases. CDR3 length equals 15 residues. CDR1 and CDR2 from the germline V gene are SGHAT and FQNNGV. V dropped 5 bases and J dropped 3; count of bases not matched to a gene: 7. Full variable domain (remainder filled in from reference TRBV11-2 and TRBJ1-1): EAGVAQSPRYKIIEKRQSVAFWCNPISGHATLYWYQQILGQGPKLLIQFQNNGVVDDSQLPKDRFSAERLKGVDSTLKIQPAKLEDSAVYLCASSQGTGMDTEAFFGQGTRLTVV.

The chain uses TRBV5-1 and TRBJ2-7; 11 nucleotides align to TRBD1. The J call is in doubt because the DNA end fits TRBJ2-1 better. Looked up from germline, CDR1 is SGHRS and CDR2 is YFSETQ. The CDR3 is 14 amino acids. The chain's CDR3 is CASSWTGGSDEQFF. The DNA for the CDR3 is TGCGCCAGCAGCTGGACAGGGGGCTCTGACGAGCAGTTCTTC.

This clonotype was recorded only once. One base away lies a much larger clone, so this may be a sequencing read error. The rearrangement joins TRBV20-1 to TRBJ2-7; 7 nucleotides match TRBD1. The CDR3 totals 14 residues. Germline V gene lookup returns CDR1 DFQATT and CDR2 SNEGSKA (reference sequence). This CDR3 is CSAEGTGTAYERYF. CDR3 nucleotide sequence: TGCAGTGCTGAAGGGACCGGGACAGCCTACGAGCGGTACTTC.

This clonotype was seen many times. The chain couples TRBV7-8 to TRBJ2-2; D remains ambiguous. There are 14 residues in the CDR3. V shed 2 bases and J shed 0 bases, with 4 bases lying between them. Looked up from germline, CDR1 is SGHVS and CDR2 is FQNEAQ. CDR3 sequence reads: CASSLLANTGELFF. In DNA form, the CDR3 reads TGTGCCAGCAGCTTACTAGCGAACACCGGGGAGCTGTTTTTT.

The sample holds many counts of this clonotype. The gene calls are TRBV19 and TRBJ2-2; 12 bases match TRBD2. CDR3 length equals 18 residues. CDR1 is LNHDA, CDR2 SQIVND, per germline (reference sequence). The trim removed 4 bases at V and 1 base at J, leaving 7 bases unmatched. The CDR3, as DNA: TGTGCCAGTAGTAACGACCCGGGACTAGCGGGGAACACCGGGGAGCTGTTTTTT. Residues: CASSNDPGLAGNTGELFF.

This clonotype was observed at least ten times. The chain links TRBV29-1 to TRBJ2-7, with 7 bases aligning to TRBD1. Trimming took 0 bases from V and 7 from J; bases not matched to a gene: 12. The germline V gene has CDR1 SQVTM and CDR2 ANQGSEA. This CDR3 spans 15 amino acids. The CDR3 reads CSVEDGFTGAEEQYF. In nucleotides, the CDR3 is TGCAGCGTTGAAGATGGTTTCACAGGGGCCGAGGAGCAGTACTTC.

In its sample, this clonotype was seen many times. The chain recombines TRBV29-1 with TRBJ2-1; 7 bases map to TRBD2. Per the germline V gene, CDR1 is SQVTM and CDR2 is ANQGSEA. This CDR3 spans 12 amino acids. V dropped 4 bases and J dropped 7; count of bases not matched to a gene: 4. CDR3 nucleotides: TGCAGCGTTGTACGGACTAGTAATGAGCAGTTCTTC. Its protein product is CSVVRTSNEQFF.

This clonotype was detected many times. The chain carries TRBV28 and TRBJ2-6; D is ambiguous. CDR1 and CDR2 from the germline V gene are MDHEN and SYDVKM. The CDR3 has 15 residues. Trimming cost V 3 bases and J 0 bases, with 6 bases left between them. This CDR3 is CASSFLGSGANVLTF. In DNA form, the CDR3 reads TGTGCCAGCAGTTTTTTGGGCTCTGGGGCCAACGTCCTGACTTTC.

This clonotype was detected many times. This chain joins TRBV7-2 and TRBJ2-3; no definite D call. The DNA matches TRBJ1-5 better at its end, which makes the J call doubtful. The CDR3 loop spans 15 amino acids. Germline CDR1 reads SGHTA; CDR2 reads FQGNSA. This CDR3 reads CASSLVAGGSDTQHF. As DNA, the CDR3 is TGTGCCAGCAGCTTAGTAGCGGGAGGTTCAGATACGCAGCATTTT.

The rearrangement uses TRBV9 and TRBJ2-1, with 8 bases matching TRBD1. This CDR3 region has 15 residues. V lost 3 bases, J lost 8 bases, and 10 bases stayed unmatched. Germline V gene sequence: CDR1 SGDLS, CDR2 YYNGEE. The CDR3 coding sequence is TGTGCCAGCAGCGAGGGGACAGGTTCCTGGGATGAGCAGTTCTTC. It is translated as CASSEGTGSWDEQFF. Supplemented by reference TRBV9 and TRBJ2-1, the full variable domain reads DSGVTQTPKHLITATGQRVTLRCSPRSGDLSVYWYQQSLDQGLQFLIQYYNGEERAKGNILERFSAQQFPDLHSELNLSSLELGDSALYFCASSEGTGSWDEQFFGPGTRLTVL.

This clonotype was counted at least ten times. The gene calls are TRBV27 and TRBJ2-3; no definite D call. Germline assignment: CDR1 MNHEY and CDR2 SMNVEV (reference sequence). The CDR3 length is 13 residues. Between the trimmed V and J ends, which lost 8 bases and 2 bases, there was a span of 11 bases. The CDR3 spells CASSYGPTDTQYF. Written as DNA, the CDR3 is TGTGCCAGCTCTTATGGTCCCACAGATACGCAGTATTTT.

This clonotype ranks as medium-sized (0.01 to 0.1%). The chain uses TRBV11-2 and TRBJ2-1, with TRBD2 matching over 8 bases. CDR1 and CDR2 (germline): SGHAT, FQNNGV. V lost 5 bases to trimming and J lost 0 bases; unmatched junction nucleotides: 6. This CDR3 comprises 16 residues. This chain's CDR3 is CASSQLAGPSYNEQFF. The CDR3 coding sequence is TGTGCCAGCAGCCAATTAGCGGGGCCCTCCTACAATGAGCAGTTCTTC.

This clonotype was counted many times. The CDR3 sequence: CASRDSSGGTGELFF. CDR3 sequence (DNA): TGTGCCAGCAGGGATTCTAGCGGGGGCACCGGGGAGCTGTTTTTT. The J gene is TRBJ2-2, the V gene TRBV12-3 or TRBV12-4; 10 nucleotides line up with TRBD2. The junction had 5 bases not matched to a gene; V was cut back by 6 bases and J by 4 bases. The length of the CDR3 is 15 residues.